These 32 T cell receptor beta chains were sequenced from one sample in a study of blood T cell repertoires in COVID-19. Libraries were prepared by immunoSEQ multiplex PCR; TCRdb keeps only in-frame clonotypes and omits some of them. There are roughly 160,000 clones in the sample; around 89% occur only once, and around 25% lies in the top ten. Sequencing was performed on peripheral blood. All receptors come from a man aged 55-75 years with acute or convalescent COVID-19.

The chain has TRBV30 and TRBJ1-6; no clear D gene. Germline CDR1 GTSNPN, CDR2 SVGIG (reference sequence). CDR3 length: 13 amino acids. The germline V and J ends were trimmed by 0 bases and 7 bases, with 7 bases remaining between them. The CDR3 sequence is CAWSVGRNSPLHF. DNA of the CDR3: TGTGCCTGGAGTGTGGGCCGCAATTCACCCCTCCACTTT. Using reference TRBV30 and TRBJ1-6 for the parts outside the CDR3, the full variable domain is SQTIHQWPATLVQPVGSPLSLECTVEGTSNPNLYWYRQAAGRGLQLLFYSVGIGQISSEVPQNLSASRPQDRQFILSSKKLLLSDSGFYLCAWSVGRNSPLHFGNGTRLTVT.

The chain carries TRBV24-1 and TRBJ2-1; 8 bases line up with TRBD1. The trim removed 1 base at V and 5 bases at J, leaving 3 bases unmatched. The CDR3 extends over 15 amino acids. CDR1 KGHDR and CDR2 SFDVKD come from the germline V gene. CDR3 protein: CATSDFGRGHNEQFF. The CDR3 bases are TGTGCCACCAGTGATTTTGGCAGGGGGCACAATGAGCAGTTCTTC.

J is TRBJ1-2 and V is TRBV6-1; weak D call: TRBD1 (6 bases). The V and J ends lost 0 bases and 5 bases respectively, with 13 bases between them. Germline V lookup: CDR1 MNHNS, CDR2 SASEGT. This CDR3 has 15 residues. CDR3: CASSEAGAGLYGYTF. The CDR3 DNA sequence: TGTGCCAGCAGTGAAGCGGGGGCAGGGTTATATGGCTACACCTTC.

V gene TRBV7-9 combines with J gene TRBJ1-6; D gene ambiguous. Looked up from germline, CDR1 is SEHNR and CDR2 is FQNEAQ (reference sequence). The ends were cut back, 5 bases at V and 3 bases at J, with 17 bases in the middle. This CDR3 contains 17 residues. The CDR3 DNA reads TGTGCCAGCAGCCCAGGAGGTCTTTCCAGCTATAATTCACCCCTCCACTTT. Translated, it gives CASSPGGLSSYNSPLHF.

This rearrangement joins TRBV6-5 to TRBJ2-2; D unresolved. The CDR3 spans 15 residues. In germline, CDR1 is MNHEY, CDR2 SVGAGI. Trimming took off 2 bases at V and 6 bases at J, with 13 bases between the two ends. The CDR3 protein is CASSYNSLSAGELFF. DNA for the CDR3: TGTGCCAGCAGTTACAACAGCTTATCCGCCGGGGAGCTGTTTTTT.

The gene calls are TRBV7-9 and TRBJ1-2; TRBD1 matches at 11 bases. Germline trimming cut 8 bases from V and 7 bases from J; bases unmatched to any gene: 6. Germline V gene sequence: CDR1 SEHNR, CDR2 FQNEAQ (reference sequence). CDR3 length: 13 amino acids. The CDR3 DNA sequence: TGTGCCAGCGACCCGGGACAGGGGGGTGGCTACACCTTC. This codes for CASDPGQGGGYTF.

The sample holds a few counts of this clone. The chain couples TRBV19 to TRBJ1-5; the match to TRBD1 covers 7 bases. The CDR3 consists of 15 residues. Trimming removed 10 bases from V and 4 bases from J; junction bases left unmatched: 13. Germline CDR1 reads LNHDA; CDR2 reads SQIVND (reference sequence). The CDR3, as DNA: TGTGCCACCTCCCTCCCGGGACAGCATAATCAGCCCCAGCATTTT. Translation gives CATSLPGQHNQPQHF.

The V call is TRBV5-1, the J call TRBJ1-2, with 8 bases identical to TRBD1. The junction had 2 bases not matched to a gene; V was cut back by 0 bases and J by 4 bases. Germline V lookup: CDR1 SGHRS, CDR2 YFSETQ. This CDR3 is built from 14 residues. The CDR3 nucleotides are TGCGCCAGCAGCTTGGAACAGGGGGTCTATGGCTACACCTTC. The encoded protein is CASSLEQGVYGYTF.

This chain joins TRBV6-1 and TRBJ2-1; D call uncertain. This CDR3 region has 14 residues. V shed 3 bases and J shed 9 bases, with 15 bases lying between them. Germline-derived CDR1 and CDR2 are MNHNS and SASEGT. This chain's CDR3 is CASSEAGGGSEQFF. The CDR3 region has the DNA TGTGCCAGCAGTGAGGCTGGCGGCGGTAGTGAGCAGTTCTTC.

The V call is TRBV27, the J call TRBJ2-3, with 13 bases fitting TRBD2. V dropped 9 bases and J dropped 3; count of bases not matched to a gene: 3. The CDR3 is 14 residues long. Germline V lookup: CDR1 MNHEY, CDR2 SMNVEV (reference sequence). The CDR3 protein is CASMGLAGTDTQYF. CDR3 sequence (DNA): TGTGCCAGTATGGGACTAGCGGGGACAGATACGCAGTATTTT.

Concerning this clone: Different DNA sequences within this sample yield the same CDR3. The chain uses TRBV5-1 and TRBJ1-5; maybe TRBD1 (5 bases). CDR1 is SGHRS and CDR2 is YFSETQ in the germline V gene. V was trimmed by 0 bases and J by 0 bases, leaving 7 bases between them. The length of the CDR3 is 15 residues. CDR3 in amino acids: CASSLAGGSNQPQHF. The DNA of the CDR3 is TGCGCCAGCAGCTTGGCCGGGGGTAGCAATCAGCCCCAGCATTTT.

The rearrangement uses TRBV5-1 and TRBJ2-2; D is uncertain. With 1 base removed from V and 6 bases from J, the gap between germline ends came to 10 bases. This CDR3 has 14 residues. CDR1 and CDR2 from the germline V gene are SGHRS and YFSETQ. CDR3 coding DNA: TGCGCCAGCAGCTTGCAGGCAAGTGCCGGGGAGCTGTTTTTT. This sequence encodes CASSLQASAGELFF.

This clone was detected only a few times. The chain has TRBV11-2 and TRBJ1-2; no firm D call. Trimming pared 4 bases from V and 5 bases from J, leaving 17 bases between. The CDR3 length is 15 residues. Germline assignment: CDR1 SGHAT and CDR2 FQNNGV. CDR3 DNA sequence: TGTGCCAGCAGCTCTCGTCTAAAGCCGGTATATGGCTACACCTTC. The encoded protein is CASSSRLKPVYGYTF.

The chain joins TRBV30 to TRBJ1-1; D is ambiguous. Between the trimmed V and J ends, which lost 1 base and 1 base, there was a span of 7 bases. The CDR3 has 13 amino acids. Germline V gene sequence: CDR1 GTSNPN, CDR2 SVGIG (reference sequence). The CDR3 here is CAWSAVPNTEAFF. CDR3 DNA: TGTGCCTGGAGTGCGGTTCCGAACACTGAAGCTTTCTTT.

This chain joins TRBV6-5 and TRBJ1-2; weak D call: TRBD1 (6 bases). The CDR3 sequence is 15 residues long. Trimming shortened V by 5 bases and J by 4 bases, and 17 bases separated the two germline ends. Germline loops: CDR1 MNHEY, CDR2 SVGAGI. CDR3 protein: CASSPVGGRIYGYTF. CDR3 nucleotide sequence: TGTGCCAGCAGTCCGGTCGGGGGGCGCATCTATGGCTACACCTTC.

V gene TRBV4-1 combines with J gene TRBJ2-5; 8 bases match TRBD1. This CDR3 comprises 16 residues. V was clipped by 0 bases and J by 3 bases; unmatched bases: 6. Germline CDR1 is MGHRA and CDR2 is YSYEKL. CDR3 sequence: CASSQELAGGEETQYF. The DNA of the CDR3 is TGCGCCAGCAGCCAAGAATTGGCAGGGGGCGAAGAGACCCAGTACTTC.

This clone was detected only once. Distinct nucleotide sequences in the sample also encode this CDR3. The genes are TRBV24-1 and TRBJ1-2; D is unclear. Germline V lookup: CDR1 KGHDR, CDR2 SFDVKD. The V end lost 1 base, the J end lost 4 bases, and 6 bases lay between the germline ends. The CDR3 spans 13 residues. CDR3 region: CATSDFSGYGYTF. CDR3 nucleotides: TGTGCCACCAGTGATTTCTCCGGCTATGGCTACACCTTC.

This sequence joins TRBV29-1 and TRBJ1-3, with D perhaps TRBD1 (6 bases). Between the trimmed V and J ends, which lost 7 bases and 3 bases, there was a span of 16 bases. The germline V gene has CDR1 SQVTM and CDR2 ANQGSEA. This CDR3 contains 14 residues. The CDR3 DNA is TGCAGCGGGGAAAAGGGGGGGTTTGGAAACACCATATATTTT. It specifies CSGEKGGFGNTIYF.

The chain has TRBV7-9 and TRBJ2-4; perhaps TRBD2 as D (5 bases). Germline CDR1 is SEHNR and CDR2 is FQNEAQ (reference sequence). Trimming removed 4 bases from V and 8 bases from J, with 9 bases in between. The CDR3 totals 12 residues. The CDR3 sequence is CASSWMRDIQYF. In nucleotides, the CDR3 is TGTGCCAGCAGCTGGATGCGGGACATTCAGTACTTC.

The chain has TRBV15 and TRBJ2-3, with TRBD1 matching over 12 bases. The CDR3 spans 17 residues. Germline-derived CDR1 and CDR2 are LNHNV and YYDKDF (reference sequence). Germline trimming cut 0 bases from V and 3 bases from J; bases unmatched to any gene: 4. The CDR3 here is CATSRDGGQGATDTQYF. The CDR3 DNA is TGTGCCACCAGCAGAGATGGGGGACAGGGGGCAACAGATACGCAGTATTTT.

The gene calls are TRBV5-4 and TRBJ1-6, with a tentative D call TRBD1 (6 bases). The CDR3 runs 15 residues. Per the germline V gene, CDR1 is SGHNT and CDR2 is YYREEE (reference sequence). Trimming cost V 0 bases and J 8 bases, with 12 bases left between them. The CDR3 region is CASSLAARGDSPLHF. CDR3 DNA sequence: TGTGCCAGCAGCTTGGCCGCCAGGGGCGATTCACCCCTCCACTTT.

The chain employs TRBV7-9 and TRBJ2-7; D is undetermined. The CDR3 consists of 14 residues. Germline CDR1 SEHNR, CDR2 FQNEAQ (reference sequence). The V gene lost 4 bases and the J gene lost 3 bases, with 13 bases spanning the gap. CDR3 amino acids: CASSSGLGIYEQYF. The CDR3 coding sequence is TGTGCCAGCAGCTCCGGTTTGGGCATCTACGAGCAGTACTTC.

This clone occurred a few times. This chain uses TRBV7-9 with TRBJ1-6, with D possibly TRBD1 on 5 matching bases. Trimming left V 2 bases short and J 9 bases short, with 20 bases between. The CDR3 loop spans 17 amino acids. Germline V gives CDR1 SEHNR, CDR2 FQNEAQ (reference sequence). The CDR3 sequence is CASSLIRQGLDGSPLHF. CDR3 nucleotides: TGTGCCAGCAGCTTAATACGTCAGGGCCTGGATGGTTCACCCCTCCACTTT.

The chain employs TRBV4-3 and TRBJ2-7; D uncertain. Germline values: CDR1 LGHNA, CDR2 YSLEER. Trimming took 4 bases from V and 0 from J, leaving 13 bases between them. The CDR3 is made up of 15 amino acids. The CDR3 region has the DNA TGCGCCAGCAGCCCGAGAGCACTGAGCTCCTACGAGCAGTACTTC. Protein: CASSPRALSSYEQYF.

This clone was counted a single time. The V and J genes are TRBV9 and TRBJ2-1; 16 bases are shared with TRBD2. This CDR3 is built from 17 residues. Germline assignment: CDR1 SGDLS and CDR2 YYNGEE. The V gene end was trimmed by 6 bases and the J gene end by 10 bases; junction bases not matched to a gene: 13. The CDR3 here is CASTRGGLAGGPEEQFF. The CDR3, as DNA: TGTGCCAGCACAAGAGGGGGACTAGCGGGAGGGCCTGAAGAGCAGTTCTTC.

This clone was recorded a few times. This sequence joins TRBV29-1 and TRBJ1-1, with TRBD1 identical over 9 bases. V was pared by 7 bases and J by 1 base, with 7 bases of the junction left unmatched. Germline V gives CDR1 SQVTM, CDR2 ANQGSEA. The CDR3 is 14 residues long. This CDR3 reads CSAGTGTGNTEAFF. CDR3 nucleotides: TGCAGCGCCGGGACAGGGACCGGGAACACTGAAGCTTTCTTT.

This clone was seen only a few times. The CDR3 reads CATSQKNIQYF. The CDR3 coding sequence is TGTGCCACCAGTCAGAAAAACATTCAGTACTTC. V is TRBV24-1 and J is TRBJ2-4; D ambiguous. Germline V gene data show CDR1 as KGHDR and CDR2 as SFDVKD. The ends were cut back, 6 bases at V and 4 bases at J, with 3 bases in the middle. This CDR3 spans 11 amino acids.

The chain is built from TRBV2 and TRBJ1-2; a possible D gene is TRBD1 (5 bases). The CDR3 runs 13 residues. CDR1 is SNHLY and CDR2 is FYNNEI in the germline V gene. V lost 9 bases and J lost 10, with 21 bases in between. This CDR3 reads CASPQGRRDYYTF. The DNA of the CDR3 is TGTGCCAGTCCTCAAGGGCGGAGGGACTACTACACCTTC.

Only a few counts were recorded for this clone. The gene calls are TRBV6-5 and TRBJ1-3; TRBD1 matches at 7 bases. V lost 8 bases, J lost 0 bases, and 4 bases stayed unmatched. Germline CDR1 MNHEY, CDR2 SVGAGI. The CDR3 sequence is 14 residues long. This CDR3 is CASHGTASGNTIYF. The CDR3 coding sequence is TGTGCCAGCCACGGGACAGCCTCTGGAAACACCATATATTTT.

CDR3 nucleotides: TGTGCCAGTAGGGGCCTGGGACAGGGAAATGAAAAACTGTTTTTT. Encoded protein: CASRGLGQGNEKLFF. This sequence joins TRBV19 and TRBJ1-4; TRBD1 matches at 9 bases. Germline assignment: CDR1 LNHDA and CDR2 SQIVND (reference sequence). Losses at the gene ends were 6 bases for V and 5 bases for J; bases not matched to a gene: 7. The CDR3 has 15 residues. The full variable domain, with the rest looked up from reference TRBV19 and TRBJ1-4, is DGGITQSPKYLFRKEGQNVTLSCEQNLNHDAMYWYRQDPGQGLRLIYYSQIVNDFQKGDIAEGYSVSREKKESFPLTVTSAQKNPTAFYLCASRGLGQGNEKLFFGSGTQLSVL.

The chain recombines TRBV18 with TRBJ2-1; 9 bases align to TRBD2. The trim removed 3 bases at V and 7 bases at J, leaving 1 base unmatched. Germline V gene sequence: CDR1 KGHSH, CDR2 LQKENI. CDR3 length equals 13 residues. CDR3 nucleotides: TGTGCCAGCTCACCCGGACTAGCGAATGAGCAGTTCTTC. Translated, it gives CASSPGLANEQFF.

The CDR3 region has the DNA TGTGCCAGCAGTTACTCCCTTCGGTCAGGGGGCACTGAAGCTTTCTTT. Translated: CASSYSLRSGGTEAFF. The genes are TRBV6-5 and TRBJ1-1; 7 bases fit TRBD1. There are 16 residues in the CDR3. CDR1 MNHEY and CDR2 SVGAGI come from the germline V gene. The V and J ends lost 0 bases and 4 bases, in that order; junction bases with no gene match: 8.